This record covers a single T cell receptor (beta chain). This entry is derived from a study of blood T cell repertoires in COVID-19. About the research overall: Samples came from the United States, Italy and Spain, spanning acute and convalescent COVID-19. T cells, B-cell-depleted T cells, or PBMCs supplied cDNA or gDNA.

CDR3 length: 16 amino acids. CDR1 is SGDLS and CDR2 is YYNGEE in the germline V gene. Trimming took off 0 bases at V and 1 base at J, with 10 bases between the two ends. As originally analysed: Scientists estimated how many nucleated cells there were by amplifying reference gene primers. Some clones are missing from TCRdb's copy, which holds only in-frame ones; the method was immunoSEQ multiplex PCR. The DNA was the basis for D and trimming; V, J and clone size are from that table. Of 200,000 to 250,000 clones listed, approximately 80% were seen once; the top ten hold 15% to 20%. The sequenced material came from peripheral blood. The receptor's source is a woman older than 75 with active or convalescent COVID-19. The rearrangement uses TRBV9 and TRBJ2-2, with D tentatively TRBD2 (6 bases). The CDR3 region has the DNA TGTGCCAGCAGCGTAGATTCCGGGAGGAACACCGGGGAGCTGTTTTTT. This codes for CASSVDSGRNTGELFF.